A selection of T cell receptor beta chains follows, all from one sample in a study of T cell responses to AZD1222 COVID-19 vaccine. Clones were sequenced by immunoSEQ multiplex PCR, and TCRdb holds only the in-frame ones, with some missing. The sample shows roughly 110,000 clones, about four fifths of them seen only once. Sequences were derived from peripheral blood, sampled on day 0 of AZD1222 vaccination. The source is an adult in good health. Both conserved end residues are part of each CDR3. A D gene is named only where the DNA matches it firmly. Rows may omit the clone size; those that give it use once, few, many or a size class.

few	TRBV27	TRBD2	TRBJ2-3	CASSGGLKDTQYF	TGTGCCAGCAGTGGGGGACTAAAAGATACGCAGTATTTT
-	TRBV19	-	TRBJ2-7	CASSIVGDSPNSYEQYF	TGTGCCAGTAGTATAGTGGGGGACTCCCCTAACTCCTACGAGCAGTACTTC
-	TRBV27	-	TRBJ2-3	CASLPYGTDTQYF	TGTGCCAGTCTGCCTTACGGCACAGATACGCAGTATTTT
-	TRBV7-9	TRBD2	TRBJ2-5	CASSLEREAHF	TGTGCCAGCAGCTTAGAGCGGGAGGCCCACTTC
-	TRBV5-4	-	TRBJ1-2	CASSDAGGSRYTF	TGTGCCAGCAGCGATGCTGGGGGGTCGCGCTACACCTTC
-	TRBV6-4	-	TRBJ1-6	CASSESRENNSPLHF	TGTGCCAGCAGTGAGTCCCGGGAGAATAATTCACCCCTCCACTTT
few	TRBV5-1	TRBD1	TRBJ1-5	CASSFDREDQPQHF	TGCGCCAGCAGCTTTGACAGGGAGGATCAGCCCCAGCATTTT
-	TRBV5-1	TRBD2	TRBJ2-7	CASSFSGISYEQYF	TGCGCCAGCAGCTTTAGCGGGATCTCCTACGAGCAGTACTTC
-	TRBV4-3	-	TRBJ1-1	CASSHGLGYTEAFF	TGCGCCAGCAGCCATGGGCTAGGGTACACTGAAGCTTTCTTT
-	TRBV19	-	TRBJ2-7	CASSPRRSSSYEQYF	TGTGCCAGTAGTCCCAGACGGTCCTCCTCCTACGAGCAGTACTTC
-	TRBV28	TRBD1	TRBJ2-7	CASRQGSSYEQYF	TGTGCCAGCCGACAGGGGAGCTCCTACGAGCAGTACTTC
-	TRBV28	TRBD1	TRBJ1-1	CASQIPGQYTEAFF	TGTGCCAGTCAAATTCCGGGACAGTACACTGAAGCTTTCTTT
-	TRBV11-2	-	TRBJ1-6	CASSKVGRPSSYNSPLHF	TGTGCCAGCAGCAAGGTGGGGAGGCCGAGCTCCTATAATTCACCCCTCCACTTT